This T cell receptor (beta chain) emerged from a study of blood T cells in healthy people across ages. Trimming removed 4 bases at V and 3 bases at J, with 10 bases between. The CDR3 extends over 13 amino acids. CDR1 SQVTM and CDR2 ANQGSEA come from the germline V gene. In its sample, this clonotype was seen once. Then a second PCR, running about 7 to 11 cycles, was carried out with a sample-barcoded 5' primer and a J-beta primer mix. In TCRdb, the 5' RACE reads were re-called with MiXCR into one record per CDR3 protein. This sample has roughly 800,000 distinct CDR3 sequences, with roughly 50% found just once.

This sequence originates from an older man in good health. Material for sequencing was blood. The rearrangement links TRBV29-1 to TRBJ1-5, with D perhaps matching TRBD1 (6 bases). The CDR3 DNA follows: TGCAGCGTTGCGGACAGTATCAATCAGCCCCAGCATTTT. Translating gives CSVADSINQPQHF. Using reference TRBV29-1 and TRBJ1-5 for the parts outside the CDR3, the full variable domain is SAVISQKPSRDICQRGTSLTIQCQVDSQVTMMFWYRQQPGQSLTLIATANQGSEATYESGFVIDKFPISRPNLTFSTLTVSNMSPEDSSIYLCSVADSINQPQHFGDGTRLSIL.